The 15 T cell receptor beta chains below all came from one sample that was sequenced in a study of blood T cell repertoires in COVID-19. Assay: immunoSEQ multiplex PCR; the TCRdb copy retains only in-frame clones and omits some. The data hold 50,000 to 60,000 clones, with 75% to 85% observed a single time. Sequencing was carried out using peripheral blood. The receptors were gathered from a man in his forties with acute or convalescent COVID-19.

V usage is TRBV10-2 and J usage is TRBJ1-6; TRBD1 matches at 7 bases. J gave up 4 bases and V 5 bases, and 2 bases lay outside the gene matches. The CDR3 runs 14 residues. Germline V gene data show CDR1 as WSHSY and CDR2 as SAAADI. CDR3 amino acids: CASSPTGYNSPLHF. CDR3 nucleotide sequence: TGCGCCAGCAGTCCGACAGGGTATAATTCACCCCTCCACTTT.

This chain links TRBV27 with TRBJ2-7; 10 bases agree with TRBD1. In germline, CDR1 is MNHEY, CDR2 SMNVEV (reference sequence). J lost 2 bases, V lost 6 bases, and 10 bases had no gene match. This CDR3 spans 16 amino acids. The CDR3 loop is CASSPRAGTGAYEQYF. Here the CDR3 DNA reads TGTGCCAGCAGCCCCAGGGCCGGGACAGGGGCCTACGAGCAGTACTTC.

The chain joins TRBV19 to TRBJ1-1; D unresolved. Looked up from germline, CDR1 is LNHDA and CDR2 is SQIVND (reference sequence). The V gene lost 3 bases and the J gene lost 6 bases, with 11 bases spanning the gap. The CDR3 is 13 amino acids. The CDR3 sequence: CASSIPPLSEAFF. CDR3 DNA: TGTGCCAGTAGTATCCCCCCGTTATCTGAAGCTTTCTTT. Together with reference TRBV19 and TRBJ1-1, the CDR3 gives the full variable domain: DGGITQSPKYLFRKEGQNVTLSCEQNLNHDAMYWYRQDPGQGLRLIYYSQIVNDFQKGDIAEGYSVSREKKESFPLTVTSAQKNPTAFYLCASSIPPLSEAFFGQGTRLTVV.

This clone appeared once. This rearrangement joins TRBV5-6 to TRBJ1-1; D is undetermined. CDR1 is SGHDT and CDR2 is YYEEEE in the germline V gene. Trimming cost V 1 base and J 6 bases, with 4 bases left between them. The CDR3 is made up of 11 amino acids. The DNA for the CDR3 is TGTGCCAGCAGCTTGCGTGCTGAAGCTTTCTTT. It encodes CASSLRAEAFF.

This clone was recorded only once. DNA of the CDR3: TGTGCCAGCAGCCCTCGGGCAGGGCGAAATACCTACGAGCAGTACTTC. Amino acids: CASSPRAGRNTYEQYF. This chain uses TRBV7-9 with TRBJ2-7, with TRBD1 as a possible D gene (5 bases). V was pared by 5 bases and J by 2 bases, with 19 bases between. Germline CDR1 is SEHNR and CDR2 is FQNEAQ (reference sequence). CDR3 length: 16 amino acids.

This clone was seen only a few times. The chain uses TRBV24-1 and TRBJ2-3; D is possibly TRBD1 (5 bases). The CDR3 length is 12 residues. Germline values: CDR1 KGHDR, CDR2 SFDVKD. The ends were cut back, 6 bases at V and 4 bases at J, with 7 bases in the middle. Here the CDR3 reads CATSMGPDTQYF. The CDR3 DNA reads TGTGCCACCAGTATGGGGCCAGATACGCAGTATTTT.

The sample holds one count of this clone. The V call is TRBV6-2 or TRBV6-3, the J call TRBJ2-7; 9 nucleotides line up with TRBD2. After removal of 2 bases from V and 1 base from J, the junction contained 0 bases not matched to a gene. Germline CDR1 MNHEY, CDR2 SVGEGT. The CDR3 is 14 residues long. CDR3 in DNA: TGTGCCAGCAGTTACCTAGCGGGGTCCTACGAGCAGTACTTC. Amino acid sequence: CASSYLAGSYEQYF.

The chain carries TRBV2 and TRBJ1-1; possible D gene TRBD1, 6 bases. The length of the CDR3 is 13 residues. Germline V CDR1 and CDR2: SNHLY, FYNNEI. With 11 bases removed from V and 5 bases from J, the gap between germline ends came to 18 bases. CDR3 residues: CAVRADSATEAFF. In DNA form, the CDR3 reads TGTGCCGTCCGAGCGGACAGTGCAACTGAAGCTTTCTTT.

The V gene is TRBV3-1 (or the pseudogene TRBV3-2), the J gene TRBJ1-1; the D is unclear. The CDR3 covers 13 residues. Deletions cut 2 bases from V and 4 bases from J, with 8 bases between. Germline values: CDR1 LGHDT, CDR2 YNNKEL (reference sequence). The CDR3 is CASSQMRGTEAFF. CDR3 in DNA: TGTGCCAGCAGCCAAATGCGCGGCACTGAAGCTTTCTTT.

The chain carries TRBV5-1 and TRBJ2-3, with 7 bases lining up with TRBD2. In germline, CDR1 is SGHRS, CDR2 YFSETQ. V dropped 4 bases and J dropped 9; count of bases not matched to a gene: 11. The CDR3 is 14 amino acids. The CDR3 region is CASSQDPVGGTQYF. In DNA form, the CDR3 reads TGCGCCAGCAGCCAAGACCCCGTCGGGGGGACGCAGTATTTT.

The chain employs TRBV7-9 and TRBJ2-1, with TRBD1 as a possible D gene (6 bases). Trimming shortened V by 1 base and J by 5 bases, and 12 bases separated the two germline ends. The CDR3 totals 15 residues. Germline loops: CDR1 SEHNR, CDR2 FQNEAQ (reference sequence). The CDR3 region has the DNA TGTGCCAGCAGCTTAGGATCTGGGGGCCACAATGAGCAGTTCTTC. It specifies CASSLGSGGHNEQFF.

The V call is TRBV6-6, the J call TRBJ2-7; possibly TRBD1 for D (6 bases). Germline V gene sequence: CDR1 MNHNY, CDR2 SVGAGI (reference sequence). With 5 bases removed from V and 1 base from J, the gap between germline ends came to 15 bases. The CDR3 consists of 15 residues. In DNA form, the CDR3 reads TGTGCCAGCAGTCGCGGACAGAAAATATCCTACGAGCAGTACGTC. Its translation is CASSRGQKISYEQYV.

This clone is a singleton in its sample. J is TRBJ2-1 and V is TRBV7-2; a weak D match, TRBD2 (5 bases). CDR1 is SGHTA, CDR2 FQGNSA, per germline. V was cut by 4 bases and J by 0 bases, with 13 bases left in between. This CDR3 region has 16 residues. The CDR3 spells CASSSKQGSSYNEQFF. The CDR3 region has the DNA TGTGCCAGCAGCTCCAAGCAAGGGAGCTCCTACAATGAGCAGTTCTTC.

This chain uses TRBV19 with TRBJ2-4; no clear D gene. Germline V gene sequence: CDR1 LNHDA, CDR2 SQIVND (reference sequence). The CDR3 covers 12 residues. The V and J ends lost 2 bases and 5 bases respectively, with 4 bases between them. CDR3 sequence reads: CASSISQNIQYF. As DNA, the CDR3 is TGTGCCAGTAGTATAAGCCAAAACATTCAGTACTTC. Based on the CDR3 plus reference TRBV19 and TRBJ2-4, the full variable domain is DGGITQSPKYLFRKEGQNVTLSCEQNLNHDAMYWYRQDPGQGLRLIYYSQIVNDFQKGDIAEGYSVSREKKESFPLTVTSAQKNPTAFYLCASSISQNIQYFGAGTRLSVL.

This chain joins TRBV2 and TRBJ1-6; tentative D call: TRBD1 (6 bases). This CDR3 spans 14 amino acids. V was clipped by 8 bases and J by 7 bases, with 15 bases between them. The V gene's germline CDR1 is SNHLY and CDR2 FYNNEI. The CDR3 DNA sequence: TGTGCCAGCCGAGGGGGAAAGGGAAATTCACCCCTCCACTTT. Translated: CASRGGKGNSPLHF. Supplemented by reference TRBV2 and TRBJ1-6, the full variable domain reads EPEVTQTPSHQVTQMGQEVILRCVPISNHLYFYWYRQILGQKVEFLVSFYNNEISEKSEIFDDQFSVERPDGSNFTLKIRSTKLEDSAMYFCASRGGKGNSPLHFGNGTRLTVT.